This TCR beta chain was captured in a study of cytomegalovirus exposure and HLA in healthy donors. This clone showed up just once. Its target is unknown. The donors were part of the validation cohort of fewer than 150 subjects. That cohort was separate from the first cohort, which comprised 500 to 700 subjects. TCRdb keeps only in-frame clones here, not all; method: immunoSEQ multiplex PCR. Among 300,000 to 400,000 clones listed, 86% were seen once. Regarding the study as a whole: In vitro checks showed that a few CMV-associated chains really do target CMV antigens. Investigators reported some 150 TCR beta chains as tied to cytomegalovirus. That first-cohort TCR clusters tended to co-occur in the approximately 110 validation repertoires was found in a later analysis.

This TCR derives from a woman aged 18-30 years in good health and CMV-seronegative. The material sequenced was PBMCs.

The CDR3: CASSSGRGKGNTIYF. CDR3 DNA sequence: TGTGCCAGCAGTAGCGGCAGAGGGAAAGGAAACACCATATATTTT. This chain links TRBV27 with TRBJ1-3; no reliable D call. The CDR3 consists of 15 residues. In germline, CDR1 is MNHEY, CDR2 SMNVEV (reference sequence). The V gene lost 5 bases and the J gene lost 4 bases, with 15 bases spanning the gap.